This TCR beta chain was sequenced in a study of blood T cell repertoires in COVID-19. This study enrolled people aged roughly 18 to 89 from 20 to 25 US geographic areas. Which cohort a participant joined came from the clinical history participants gave. Recovered status applied to Cohort 3 donors who had two consecutive negative PCRs. It also applied to those with clearance or with symptom resolution. Authors' analysis steps: Using reference gene primer amplification, nucleated cell counts were estimated. The data were produced by immunoSEQ multiplex PCR, yet TCRdb's version contains in-frame clones alone and is incomplete. V and J calls and clone size follow that table, whereas D and trimming were derived from the DNA. This table has 250,000 to 350,000 clones, around 87% appearing once. V lost 1 base and J 8 bases, leaving 12 bases between the germline ends. Germline CDR1 and CDR2: SGHRS and YFSETQ. The CDR3 runs to 13 residues.

The TCR sequence derives from a woman between 25 and 40 years old who had recovered from COVID-19. The genes are TRBV5-1 and TRBJ1-2, with D unclear. Sequencing was carried out using PBMCs or T cells enriched from blood (not recorded which). The CDR3 DNA reads as TGCGCCAGCAGCTTGTGGCAGGAAAGGGGCTACACCTTC. This codes for CASSLWQERGYTF.